The clone carrying this T cell receptor (beta chain) showed up just a few times. The data were taken from a study of T-cell reconstitution after alpha-beta-depleted transplantation in children. The V segment lost 4 bases and the J segment 1 base; nucleotides outside the gene matches: 7. This CDR3 comprises 15 residues. Germline-derived CDR1 and CDR2 are SGHKS and YYEKEE (reference sequence). For TCRbeta, the library was prepared with unique molecular identifiers. TCRdb reprocessed the PCR reads via MiXCR and lists one record per CDR3 protein. The sample has a few hundred thousand distinct CDR3 sequences, around 19% seen once.

The clonotype was recovered from a human donor who donated a stem cell graft to a child with acute lymphoblastic leukemia. This chain links TRBV5-5 with TRBJ2-7, with 8 bases aligning to TRBD1. Sample: PBMCs from the stem cell graft donor, taken from the stem cell graft. Here the CDR3 DNA reads TGTGCCAGCAGCAGGGGACAGGCCATGTCCTACGAGCAGTACTTC. It translates to CASSRGQAMSYEQYF.